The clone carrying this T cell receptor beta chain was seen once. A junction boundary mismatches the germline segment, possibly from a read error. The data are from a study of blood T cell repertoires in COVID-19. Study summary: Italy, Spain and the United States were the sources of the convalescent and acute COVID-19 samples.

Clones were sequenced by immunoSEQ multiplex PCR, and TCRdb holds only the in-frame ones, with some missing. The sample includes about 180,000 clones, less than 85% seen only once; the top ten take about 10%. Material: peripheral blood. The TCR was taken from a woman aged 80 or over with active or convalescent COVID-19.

The CDR3 loop is CTSRTGAYSGANVLTF. The CDR3 DNA is TGTACCAGCAGGACAGGGGCCTACTCTGGGGCCAACGTCCTGACTTTC. The chain has TRBV2 and TRBJ2-6, with 9 nucleotides matching TRBD1. Germline CDR1 SNHLY, CDR2 FYNNEI. The CDR3 spans 16 residues.